This record looks at one TCR beta chain sequence and its context. What this receptor recognizes is not known. Per-nucleotide qualities are absent, and no much larger clonotype sits a single base away. Libraries were built with the immunoSEQ multiplex PCR assay. TCRdb limited this immuneACCESS table to in-frame rearrangements with V and J called. A share of clones is missing; checked studies link under half to unresolved V genes, and the rest is unexplained. Within this sample are over 15,000 clones, with roughly nine tenths of them counted one time only. Approximately 2.5% of the sample lies in the top ten. These data originate in a study of chemoradiotherapy in HPV16-positive cancers (dated by TCRdb to between 2022 and 2023). For the study in its entirety: Functional T-cell assays on cells from a couple of HPV16-positive patients defined candidate HPV-specific T-cell clones and common TCR motifs. The candidate HPV-specific TCRs and motifs were subsequently tracked in TCR repertoires obtained from 90 or so patients with HPV-related cancers. The study asked whether T-cell immunity against the HPV oncoproteins E6 and E7 changes during chemoradiotherapy and whether it affects survival.

The CDR3 runs 16 amino acids, cysteine and phenylalanine included. The retained sequence is limited to the CDR3, 48 bases, with the frame set at the first base. The full study reports these points: Improved recurrence-free survival in HPV16-positive patients was associated with expansion of HPV-responsive T cells during chemoradiotherapy. The functional definition of HPV-specific T cells came from only a couple of HPV16-positive patients, and the survival association was reported for HPV16-positive patients. Expansion of candidate HPV-specific clones and E7-related TCR motifs was observed in the tumor microenvironment during treatment, whereas no such expansion was observed for non-HPV-specific T cells.

Because repertoires were sampled repeatedly during chemoradiotherapy, clonal expansion in the tumor microenvironment could be followed. The chain was built from TRBV21-1 and TRBJ1-1. TRBV21-1 is a pseudogene. Material: blood, obtained from a patient who underwent chemoradiotherapy. The receptor was isolated from a human donor with HPV-associated anogenital cancer. The CDR3 here reads CASSKGKLKLNTEAFF. Read as DNA, the sequence is TGTGCCAGCAGCAAAGGCAAACTCAAACTGAACACTGAAGCTTTCTTT.